These 23 T cell receptor beta chains were all obtained from the same sample, sequenced in a study of blood T cells in healthy people across ages (dated by TCRdb to the mid-2010s). Receptor amplification or capture employed 5' RACE. The instrument was an Illumina HiSeq 2500. A second PCR of roughly 6 to 11 cycles was performed with a sample-barcoded 5' primer and a J-beta primer mix. The public reads were reprocessed in TCRdb via fastp at Q25 and MiXCR, keeping in-frame beta chains. Rows merge per CDR3 protein into single entries with the most common DNA and genes. Within this sample are approximately 800,000 distinct CDR3 sequences, with 55% to 65% of them counted one time only. The top ten hold 28% of the sample. Sequences were obtained from blood. Receptor source: a man aged 30-40 years in good health.

The V call is TRBV4-3, the J call TRBJ2-3; possibly TRBD2 for D (6 bases). The CDR3 is 14 residues long. Germline lookup yields CDR1 LGHNA and CDR2 YSLEER. V lost 0 bases, J lost 3 bases, and 7 bases lay in between. The CDR3 nucleotides are TGCGCCAGCAGCCAAGAAGGGAGGACAGATACGCAGTATTTT. As protein: CASSQEGRTDTQYF.

A word on this clonotype: At one of its ends the junction is not consistent with the germline gene, which may arise from a read error. The gene calls are TRBV20-1 and TRBJ1-2, with TRBD1 as a possible D gene (5 bases). The CDR3 has 14 amino acids. The germline V gene has CDR1 DFQATT and CDR2 SNEGSKA (reference sequence). The CDR3 DNA reads TGCAGTGCTAGTCCCGGGGATCGGGGCTATGGCCACACCTTC. Its protein product is CSASPGDRGYGHTF.

V is TRBV5-1 and J is TRBJ1-4; no clear D. The CDR3 consists of 15 residues. Germline CDR1 reads SGHRS; CDR2 reads YFSETQ. Trimming took off 4 bases at V and 7 bases at J, with 17 bases between the two ends. The CDR3 loop is CASSLERAASEKLFF. The CDR3 coding sequence is TGCGCCAGCAGCCTCGAGAGGGCCGCGAGTGAAAAACTGTTTTTT.

The chain couples TRBV21-1 to TRBJ2-1; the table names TRBD1, a call not compared with the DNA. TRBV21-1 is a listed pseudogene. This CDR3 has 11 residues. The CDR3 here is CAGTGGNEQFF. In DNA form, the CDR3 reads TGTGCCGGGACAGGGGGCAATGAGCAGTTCTTC.

The chain uses TRBV6-1 and TRBJ1-1, with a tentative D call TRBD1 (5 bases). V was cut by 6 bases and J by 3 bases, with 14 bases left in between. The CDR3 length is 14 residues. Germline V CDR1 and CDR2: MNHNS, SASEGT. The CDR3 is CASRERAGYTEAFF. For the CDR3, the DNA is TGTGCCAGCAGGGAAAGGGCAGGGTACACTGAAGCTTTCTTT.

The CDR3, as DNA: TGCGCCAGCAGCCAAGCCCTCGGCTCCGGGGGTGGGGAAGAAGCTTTCTTT. Protein sequence: CASSQALGSGGGEEAFF. The chain has TRBV4-3 and TRBJ1-1; D possibly corresponds to TRBD1 (5 bases). V was clipped by 1 base and J by 8 bases, with 23 bases between them. Germline lookup yields CDR1 LGHNA and CDR2 YSLEER. The CDR3 is 17 amino acids.

This clonotype was picked up one time. CDR3 sequence reads: CSASDPGSVYGYTF. In DNA, the CDR3 is TGCAGTGCTAGTGACCCGGGATCGGTCTATGGCTACACCTTC. The chain recombines TRBV20-1 with TRBJ1-2; D is uncertain. Germline V lookup: CDR1 DFQATT, CDR2 SNEGSKA (reference sequence). This CDR3 region has 14 residues. The V end was cut by 3 bases, the J end by 4 bases, with 15 bases between.

To note about this clonotype: A read error is possible here, since a much larger clone lies one base away. This sequence joins TRBV5-4 and TRBJ2-5, with TRBD1 matching 8 bases. This CDR3 contains 14 residues. With V trimmed by 6 bases and J by 1 base, 5 bases remained unmatched. Germline loops: CDR1 SGHNT, CDR2 YYREEE (reference sequence). The CDR3 sequence is CASNPDRAQETQYF. The CDR3 DNA follows: TGTGCCAGCAACCCGGACAGGGCCCAAGAGACCCAGTACTTC.

V is TRBV7-2 and J is TRBJ2-7; possibly TRBD1 or TRBD2 for D (6 bases each). CDR3 length: 16 amino acids. The ends were cut back, 5 bases at V and 0 bases at J, with 17 bases in the middle. CDR1 SGHTA and CDR2 FQGNSA come from the germline V gene. For the CDR3, the DNA is TGTGCCAGCAGCACCCGAGGGGGGTTAATCTCCTACGAGCAGTACTTC. Encoded protein: CASSTRGGLISYEQYF.

The rearrangement links TRBV7-6 to TRBJ2-1; a possible D gene is TRBD1 (5 bases). This CDR3 contains 17 residues. CDR1 SGHVS and CDR2 FNYEAQ come from the germline V gene. The germline V and J ends were trimmed by 1 base and 7 bases, with 20 bases remaining between them. CDR3 loop: CASSLGLGQNLRNEQFF. In DNA form, the CDR3 reads TGTGCCAGCAGCTTAGGCTTGGGGCAGAACCTTAGAAATGAGCAGTTCTTC. Together with reference TRBV7-6 and TRBJ2-1, the CDR3 gives the full variable domain: GAGVSQSPRYKVTKRGQDVALRCDPISGHVSLYWYRQALGQGPEFLTYFNYEAQQDKSGLPNDRFSAERPEGSISTLTIQRTEQRDSAMYRCASSLGLGQNLRNEQFFGPGTRLTVL.

The V and J genes are TRBV20-1 and TRBJ1-5; 8 bases match TRBD1. V lost 3 bases, J lost 4 bases, and 11 bases stayed unmatched. This CDR3 region has 16 residues. Germline CDR1 is DFQATT and CDR2 is SNEGSKA (reference sequence). The CDR3 sequence: CSARAAAGGRNQPQHF. The DNA of the CDR3 is TGCAGTGCTAGGGCCGCGGCAGGGGGCCGGAATCAGCCCCAGCATTTT.

The chain has TRBV27 and TRBJ2-7; 7 bases map to TRBD1. The CDR3 contains 14 residues. With 7 bases clipped from V and 0 bases from J, the junction kept 6 bases outside the gene matches. CDR1 MNHEY and CDR2 SMNVEV come from the germline V gene (reference sequence). This CDR3 is CASISRDSSYEQYF. In DNA, the CDR3 is TGTGCCAGCATTTCCCGGGACAGCTCCTACGAGCAGTACTTC.

This clonotype was seen only a few times. The rearrangement links TRBV18 to TRBJ2-1; 8 bases fit TRBD1. V shed 4 bases, J shed 7 bases, and the junction held 6 bases outside the gene matches. The germline V gene encodes CDR1 KGHSH and CDR2 LQKENI. The CDR3 is 14 residues long. The DNA of the CDR3 is TGTGCCAGCTCACGAGACAGGGGTGAGAATGAGCAGTTCTTC. Translating it yields CASSRDRGENEQFF.

The CDR3 region has the DNA TGCAGCGTTGAACGGGCAGCCAAGAACACTGAAGCTTTCTTT. This translates into CSVERAAKNTEAFF. This rearrangement joins TRBV29-1 to TRBJ1-1; D is uncertain. V was clipped by 2 bases and J by 1 base, with 11 bases between them. In germline, CDR1 is SQVTM, CDR2 ANQGSEA. This CDR3 spans 14 amino acids.

This clonotype was picked up a small number of times. This may be a read error, as it is one base from a much larger clone. V is TRBV6-2 or TRBV6-3 and J is TRBJ2-7; 9 bases are a match to TRBD1. The V gene's germline CDR1 is MNHEY and CDR2 SVGEGT. The length of the CDR3 is 14 residues. The CDR3, as DNA: TGTGCCAGCAGTGACTCGACAGGGGGCTACGAGCAGTACTTC. Protein: CASSDSTGGYEQYF.

The rearrangement uses TRBV3-1 and TRBJ2-4, with D maybe TRBD2 (5 bases). The J call could be wrong; TRBJ2-7 is a better fit for the DNA end. The germline V gene encodes CDR1 LGHDT and CDR2 YNNKEL (reference sequence). This CDR3 spans 15 amino acids. CDR3 bases: TGTGCCAGCAGCCAAGGGGCTGGGGAGATGAACGAGCAGTACTTC. Amino acid sequence: CASSQGAGEMNEQYF.

The rearrangement joins TRBV11-1 to TRBJ2-6; the D is unclear. CDR3 length: 16 residues. From germline, CDR1 is SGHAT and CDR2 FQDESV (reference sequence). Trimming removed 3 bases at V and 1 base at J, with 10 bases between. CDR3 coding DNA: TGTGCCAGCAGCTTGGGAATGATATCTGGGGCCAACGTCCTGACTTTC. Protein: CASSLGMISGANVLTF.

The rearrangement joins TRBV20-1 to TRBJ1-6; D may be TRBD1 (6 bases). The CDR3 has 14 residues. The germline gives CDR1 DFQATT, CDR2 SNEGSKA (reference sequence). Trimming left V 2 bases short and J 3 bases short, with 8 bases between. The CDR3: CSARSRGYNSPLHF. CDR3 DNA: TGCAGTGCTAGAAGCAGGGGCTATAATTCACCCCTCCACTTT.

The chain combines TRBV27 with TRBJ2-3; D may match TRBD1 or TRBD2 (5 bases each). The CDR3 is 13 amino acids. Germline values: CDR1 MNHEY, CDR2 SMNVEV (reference sequence). V was clipped by 0 bases and J by 7 bases, with 8 bases between them. The CDR3 spells CASSLSGENTQYF. As DNA, the CDR3 is TGTGCCAGCAGTTTATCGGGGGAAAATACGCAGTATTTT.

CDR3: CSVGHALVQETQYF. The CDR3 DNA reads TGCAGCGTTGGACACGCCTTGGTCCAAGAGACCCAGTACTTC. The rearrangement joins TRBV29-1 to TRBJ2-5; D is undetermined. The length of the CDR3 is 14 residues. Germline V gene lookup returns CDR1 SQVTM and CDR2 ANQGSEA. V lost 4 bases to trimming and J lost 1 base, with 13 bases between them.

The rearrangement links TRBV20-1 to TRBJ2-7; 9 bases fit TRBD1. J gave up 3 bases and V 4 bases, and 10 bases lay outside the gene matches. The CDR3 consists of 15 residues. Germline V gives CDR1 DFQATT, CDR2 SNEGSKA (reference sequence). The CDR3 region is CSAKGSDRGFYEQYF. CDR3 DNA sequence: TGCAGTGCTAAGGGTTCGGACAGGGGCTTCTACGAGCAGTACTTC.

The chain is built from TRBV27 and TRBJ1-5; TRBD1 aligns across 7 bases. Per germline, CDR1 MNHEY and CDR2 SMNVEV (reference sequence). V lost 8 bases and J lost 4; bases outside the gene matches: 2. CDR3 length: 12 residues. The CDR3 protein is CASSGQNQPQHF. CDR3 coding DNA: TGTGCCAGCTCGGGACAGAATCAGCCCCAGCATTTT.

The V and J genes are TRBV20-1 and TRBJ1-5, with 9 bases matching TRBD1. Germline values: CDR1 DFQATT, CDR2 SNEGSKA (reference sequence). The CDR3 covers 15 residues. The V and J ends lost 2 bases and 3 bases, in that order; junction bases with no gene match: 5. CDR3 sequence (DNA): TGCAGTGCTAGACGAGGGACAGGGTCCAATCAGCCCCAGCATTTT. Translation: CSARRGTGSNQPQHF.